This T cell receptor beta chain was captured by sequencing in a study of cytomegalovirus exposure and HLA in healthy donors. 13 Jbeta primers and 60 Vbeta primers were used for the PCR. Here immunoSEQ multiplex PCR was the method, and the copy in TCRdb shows in-frame clones only, minus some. The table has 110,000 or so clones, over 6.5% seen once. Trimming left V 3 bases short and J 5 bases short, with 8 bases between. The CDR3 length is 13 residues. CDR1 SGHRS and CDR2 YFSETQ come from the germline V gene. Source material: PBMCs. The chain couples TRBV5-1 to TRBJ2-2; TRBD1 is a possible D gene (5 bases). This receptor was identified in a woman aged 35 to 49 in good health and CMV-seropositive. CDR3 nucleotide sequence: TGCGCCAGCAGCTCAGGGTGGACCGGGGAGCTGTTTTTT. Translation: CASSSGWTGELFF.